The text below deals with one TCR beta chain. This entry comes from a study of blood T cell repertoires in COVID-19. Some clones are missing from TCRdb's copy, which holds only in-frame ones; the method was immunoSEQ multiplex PCR. The sample lists some 350,000 clones; about four fifths were seen once. Trimming cost V 0 bases and J 5 bases, with 11 bases left between them. Germline CDR1 reads LNHNV; CDR2 reads YYDKDF (reference sequence). The CDR3 runs 15 residues. The chain employs TRBV15 and TRBJ1-5; tentative D call: TRBD1 (5 bases). This clonotype originated in a young man with active or convalescent COVID-19. The specimen was peripheral blood. The CDR3 loop is CATSRDGGGDQPQHF. As DNA, the CDR3 is TGTGCCACCAGCAGAGATGGGGGAGGGGATCAGCCCCAGCATTTT.